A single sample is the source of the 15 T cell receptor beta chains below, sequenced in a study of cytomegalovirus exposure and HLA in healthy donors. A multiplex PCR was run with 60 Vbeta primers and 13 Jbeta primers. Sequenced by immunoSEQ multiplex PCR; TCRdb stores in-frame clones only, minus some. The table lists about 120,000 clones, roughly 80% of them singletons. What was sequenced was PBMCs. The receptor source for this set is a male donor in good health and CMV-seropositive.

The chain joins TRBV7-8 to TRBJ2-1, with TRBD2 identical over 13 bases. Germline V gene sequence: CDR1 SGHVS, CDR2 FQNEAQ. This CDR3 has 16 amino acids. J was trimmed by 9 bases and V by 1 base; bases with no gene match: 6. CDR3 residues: CASSLEGTSGKVEQFF. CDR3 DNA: TGTGCCAGCAGCTTAGAGGGGACTAGCGGGAAAGTTGAGCAGTTCTTC. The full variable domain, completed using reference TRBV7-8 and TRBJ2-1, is GAGVSQSPRYKVAKRGQDVALRCDPISGHVSLFWYQQALGQGPEFLTYFQNEAQLDKSGLPSDRFFAERPEGSVSTLKIQRTQQEDSAVYLCASSLEGTSGKVEQFFGPGTRLTVL.

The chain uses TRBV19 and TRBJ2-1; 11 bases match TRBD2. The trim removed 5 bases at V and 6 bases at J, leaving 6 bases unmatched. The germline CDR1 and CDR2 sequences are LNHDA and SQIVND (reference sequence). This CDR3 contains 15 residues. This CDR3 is CASSLLAGAPNEQFF. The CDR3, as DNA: TGTGCCAGTAGTTTACTAGCGGGAGCACCCAATGAGCAGTTCTTC.

The CDR3 nucleotides read TGTGCCAGTTCCGAAACCGGGACACCTCTCTACGAGCAGTACTTC. It specifies CASSETGTPLYEQYF. J is TRBJ2-7 and V is TRBV19; TRBD1 is a possible D gene (6 bases). The germline V and J ends were trimmed by 8 bases and 3 bases, with 20 bases remaining between them. Germline CDR1 is LNHDA and CDR2 is SQIVND (reference sequence). The CDR3 is 15 amino acids. The full variable domain, its missing parts supplied by reference TRBV19 and TRBJ2-7, is DGGITQSPKYLFRKEGQNVTLSCEQNLNHDAMYWYRQDPGQGLRLIYYSQIVNDFQKGDIAEGYSVSREKKESFPLTVTSAQKNPTAFYLCASSETGTPLYEQYFGPGTRLTVT.

CDR3 coding DNA: TGCGCCAGCAGCCAAGACGCAGGGGGCGCAGATACGCAGTATTTT. Translated: CASSQDAGGADTQYF. V and J are TRBV4-3 and TRBJ2-3; 8 bases align to TRBD1. Germline loops: CDR1 LGHNA, CDR2 YSLEER. J gave up 4 bases and V 0 bases, and 3 bases lay outside the gene matches. CDR3 length: 15 residues.

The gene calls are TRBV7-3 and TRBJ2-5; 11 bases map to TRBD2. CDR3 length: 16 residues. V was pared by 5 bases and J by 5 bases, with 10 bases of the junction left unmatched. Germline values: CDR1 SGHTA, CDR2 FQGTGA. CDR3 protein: CASSAGLAGRGETQYF. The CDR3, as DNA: TGTGCCAGCAGCGCCGGACTAGCGGGCCGTGGGGAGACCCAGTACTTC.

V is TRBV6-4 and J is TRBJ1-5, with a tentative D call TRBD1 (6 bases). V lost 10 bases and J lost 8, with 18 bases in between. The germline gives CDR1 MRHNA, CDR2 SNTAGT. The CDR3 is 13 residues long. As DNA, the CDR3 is TGTGCCACCCCTGGCCGGAAGGGGGAGCCCCAGCATTTT. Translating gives CATPGRKGEPQHF.

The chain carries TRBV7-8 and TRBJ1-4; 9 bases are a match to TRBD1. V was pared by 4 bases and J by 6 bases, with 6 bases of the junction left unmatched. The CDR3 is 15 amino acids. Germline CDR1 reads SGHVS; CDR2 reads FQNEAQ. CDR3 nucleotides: TGTGCCAGCAGCTCAGGGACAGGGAGTTATGAAAAACTGTTTTTT. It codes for CASSSGTGSYEKLFF. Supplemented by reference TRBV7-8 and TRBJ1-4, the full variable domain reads GAGVSQSPRYKVAKRGQDVALRCDPISGHVSLFWYQQALGQGPEFLTYFQNEAQLDKSGLPSDRFFAERPEGSVSTLKIQRTQQEDSAVYLCASSSGTGSYEKLFFGSGTQLSVL.

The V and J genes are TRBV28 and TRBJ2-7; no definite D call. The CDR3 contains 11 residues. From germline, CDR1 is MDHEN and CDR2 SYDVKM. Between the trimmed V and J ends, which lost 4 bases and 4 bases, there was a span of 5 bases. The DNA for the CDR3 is TGTGCCAGCAGTTCCCTATACGAGCAGTACTTC. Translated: CASSSLYEQYF.

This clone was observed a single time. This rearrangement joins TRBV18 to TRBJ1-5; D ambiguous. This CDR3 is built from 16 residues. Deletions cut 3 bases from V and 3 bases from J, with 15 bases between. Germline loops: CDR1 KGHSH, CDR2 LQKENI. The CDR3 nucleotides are TGTGCCAGCTCACCTTTGCCTAGCGGGTTCAATCAGCCCCAGCATTTT. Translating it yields CASSPLPSGFNQPQHF.

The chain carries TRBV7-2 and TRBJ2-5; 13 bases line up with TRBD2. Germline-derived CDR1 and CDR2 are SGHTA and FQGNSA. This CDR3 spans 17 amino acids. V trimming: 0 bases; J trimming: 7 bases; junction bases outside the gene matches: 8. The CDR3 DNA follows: TGTGCCAGCAGCTTAGCGGGGGGACTAGCGGGGTATTTGACCCAGTACTTC. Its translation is CASSLAGGLAGYLTQYF.

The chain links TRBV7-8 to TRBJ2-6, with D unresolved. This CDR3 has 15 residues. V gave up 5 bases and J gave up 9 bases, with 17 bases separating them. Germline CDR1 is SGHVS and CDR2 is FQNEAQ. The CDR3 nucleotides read TGTGCCAGCAGCCCACCGGCCACGGCAGGCAACGTCCTGACTTTC. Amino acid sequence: CASSPPATAGNVLTF.

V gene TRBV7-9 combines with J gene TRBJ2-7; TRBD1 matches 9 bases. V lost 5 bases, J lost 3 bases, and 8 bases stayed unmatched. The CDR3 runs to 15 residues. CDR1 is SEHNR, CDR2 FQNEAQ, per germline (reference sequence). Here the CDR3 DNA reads TGTGCCAGCAGCCTGGGGACAGGGTATGACTACGAGCAGTACTTC. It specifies CASSLGTGYDYEQYF.

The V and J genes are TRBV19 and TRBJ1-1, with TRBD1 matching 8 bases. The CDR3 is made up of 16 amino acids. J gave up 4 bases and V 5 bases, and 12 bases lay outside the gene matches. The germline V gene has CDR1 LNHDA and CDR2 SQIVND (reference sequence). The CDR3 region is CASSYRTGLEGTEAFF. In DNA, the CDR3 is TGTGCCAGTAGTTACAGGACAGGGTTGGAAGGCACTGAAGCTTTCTTT.

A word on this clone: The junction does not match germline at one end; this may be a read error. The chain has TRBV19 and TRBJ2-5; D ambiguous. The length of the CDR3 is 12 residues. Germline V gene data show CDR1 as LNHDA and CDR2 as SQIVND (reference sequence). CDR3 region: CASSDSKEAQYF. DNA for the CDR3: TGTGCCAGTAGCGACTCAAAAGAGGCCCAGTACTTC.

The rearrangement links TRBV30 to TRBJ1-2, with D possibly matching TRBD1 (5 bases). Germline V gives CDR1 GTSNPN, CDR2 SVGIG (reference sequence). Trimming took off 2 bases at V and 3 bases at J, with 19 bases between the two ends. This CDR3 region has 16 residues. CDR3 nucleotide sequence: TGTGCCTGGAGTTTGAACCAGGGTAGGATCCACTATGGCTACACCTTC. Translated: CAWSLNQGRIHYGYTF.